Included here is one TCR beta chain sequence, with context. The data stem from a study of blood T cell repertoires in COVID-19. On the study more broadly: The United States, Italy and Spain were the sources of the acute and convalescent COVID-19 samples. PBMCs, B-cell-depleted T cells, or T cells were the source of the cDNA or gDNA that made up the material.

In the authors' methods: Estimated nucleated cell counts came from reference gene primer amplification. The table came from immunoSEQ multiplex PCR; TCRdb's copy has only in-frame clones and leaves some out. V and J calls and clone size are copied from that table; D and trimming were computed from the DNA. The profile covers tens of thousands of clones, with around nine tenths appearing a single time and approximately 8% taken by the ten largest. The CDR3 is 15 residues long. Per the germline V gene, CDR1 is LGHDT and CDR2 is YNNKEL (reference sequence). V lost 4 bases and J 3 bases, leaving 10 bases between the germline ends.

This TCR came from a man older than 75 with active or convalescent COVID-19. Sequencing was performed on peripheral blood. The rearrangement joins TRBV3-1 (or the pseudogene TRBV3-2) to TRBJ1-6, with TRBD1 as a possible D gene (5 bases). CDR3 protein: CASSLGGNYNSPLHF. CDR3 sequence (DNA): TGTGCCAGCAGCCTCGGGGGGAACTATAATTCACCCCTCCACTTT.